This TCR beta chain derives from a study of cytomegalovirus exposure and HLA in healthy donors. The CDR3 has 16 residues. Trimming removed 4 bases from V and 0 bases from J; junction bases left unmatched: 2. Germline V gene data show CDR1 as SGHNT and CDR2 as YYREEE (reference sequence). PCR used 60 Vbeta primers and 13 Jbeta primers. Produced via immunoSEQ multiplex PCR; TCRdb's table is partial and in-frame only. The sample holds roughly 130,000 clones, around 8.5% seen once. Study-wide points: Reports described diagnosis of cytomegalovirus status by the classifier as highly specific and sensitive. Some TCR beta chains (approximately 180 of them) were listed as cytomegalovirus-associated. The productive fraction for most TCR beta V segments was about 87% or about 30% in an earlier analysis. In vitro confirmation showed a few CMV-associated chains to be CMV antigen specific.

Concerning this clone: Its specificity is unknown.

The V call is TRBV5-4, the J call TRBJ2-3; 13 bases agree with TRBD2. This clonotype was sampled from a man between 35 and 55 years old in good health and CMV-seronegative. Specimen: PBMCs. The chain's CDR3 is CASSRGLAGSTDTQYF. DNA for the CDR3: TGTGCCAGCAGCCGGGGACTAGCGGGGAGCACAGATACGCAGTATTTT.